These 23 T cell receptor beta chains were sequenced from one sample in a study of OX40 agonist ivuxolimab in advanced cancers. Measured with immunoSEQ multiplex PCR; TCRdb has only the in-frame clones, and not every one. The sample carries 75,000 to 90,000 clones, more than 85% recorded once. Sequenced material: CD4+ or CD8+ T cells sorted from blood, taken in a trial of the OX40 agonist ivuxolimab. These receptors were collected from an adult with an advanced solid tumor such as melanoma, head and neck, liver or kidney cancer.

As concerns this clone: Other nucleotide sequences from this sample produce the same CDR3. This sequence joins TRBV7-8 and TRBJ1-1, with D perhaps TRBD1 (5 bases). The CDR3 covers 14 residues. CDR1 SGHVS and CDR2 FQNEAQ come from the germline V gene. V was shortened by 5 bases and J by 1 base, with 11 bases between the two germline ends. CDR3 protein: CASSLGTANTEAFF. Here the CDR3 DNA reads TGTGCCAGCAGCCTGGGGACGGCGAACACTGAAGCTTTCTTT.

The chain links TRBV7-9 to TRBJ2-3, with TRBD2 identical over 9 bases. The CDR3 is 16 residues long. The germline gives CDR1 SEHNR, CDR2 FQNEAQ (reference sequence). Germline trimming cut 5 bases from V and 3 bases from J; bases unmatched to any gene: 9. As DNA, the CDR3 is TGTGCCAGCAGCACAGGGGCGGGAGGGCCGACAGATACGCAGTATTTT. It yields the protein CASSTGAGGPTDTQYF.

This sequence joins TRBV29-1 and TRBJ2-3; D is ambiguous. V lost 7 bases and J 0 bases, leaving 8 bases between the germline ends. The CDR3 is made up of 12 amino acids. Germline CDR1 SQVTM, CDR2 ANQGSEA. The CDR3 DNA reads TGCAGCGCCCGACCCAGCACAGATACGCAGTATTTT. Protein sequence: CSARPSTDTQYF.

This chain connects TRBV27 to TRBJ2-7; perhaps TRBD2 as D (6 bases). V gave up 1 base and J gave up 1 base, with 11 bases separating them. CDR3 length: 15 amino acids. Per the germline V gene, CDR1 is MNHEY and CDR2 is SMNVEV (reference sequence). The CDR3 region has the DNA TGTGCCAGCAGTTTATGGGGGGTAAGTTCCTACGAGCAGTACTTC. Its translation is CASSLWGVSSYEQYF.

This chain links TRBV28 with TRBJ1-2; D gene unclear. This CDR3 has 13 amino acids. Trimming removed 3 bases from V and 1 base from J, with 6 bases in between. CDR1 is MDHEN and CDR2 is SYDVKM in the germline V gene. CDR3 residues: CASSFRGNYGYTF. Here the CDR3 DNA reads TGTGCCAGCAGTTTTCGGGGTAACTATGGCTACACCTTC.

V and J are TRBV4-1 and TRBJ2-2; D possibly corresponds to TRBD2 (7 bases). Germline CDR1 reads MGHRA; CDR2 reads YSYEKL. CDR3 length: 16 residues. V was clipped by 2 bases and J by 2 bases, with 12 bases between them. The CDR3 DNA sequence: TGCGCCAGCAGCCAAAGGGGGGACTACAACACCGGGGAGCTGTTTTTT. Its protein product is CASSQRGDYNTGELFF.

This clone turned up a few times. The CDR3 bases are TGTGCCAGCACCCGACAGGGTGGCCAGCCCCAGCATTTT. Translation gives CASTRQGGQPQHF. This chain uses TRBV6-6 with TRBJ1-5, with 7 bases matching TRBD1. Trimming took 7 bases from V and 7 from J; bases not matched to a gene: 7. The CDR3 runs 13 residues. Per the germline V gene, CDR1 is MNHNY and CDR2 is SVGAGI (reference sequence).

The gene calls are TRBV18 and TRBJ2-3, with D perhaps given as TRBD1 or TRBD2 (5 bases each). CDR3 length: 16 amino acids. Germline CDR1 reads KGHSH; CDR2 reads LQKENI. V gave up 3 bases and J gave up 5 bases, with 18 bases separating them. The CDR3 DNA is TGTGCCAGCTCACCGTCGAGGGGTCGGGTTAGAGATACGCAGTATTTT. It codes for CASSPSRGRVRDTQYF.

The J gene is TRBJ2-7, the V gene TRBV6-5, with unresolved D. CDR1 and CDR2 (germline): MNHEY, SVGAGI. The CDR3 is 13 amino acids. Trimming stripped 2 bases from V and 7 bases from J, with 12 bases between. The CDR3 loop reads CASSYPDRSEQYF. The CDR3 nucleotides are TGTGCCAGCAGTTACCCCGACCGCTCGGAGCAGTACTTC.

J is TRBJ2-5 and V is TRBV6-1, with TRBD2 matching over 7 bases. There are 14 residues in the CDR3. V dropped 2 bases and J dropped 4; count of bases not matched to a gene: 4. Germline CDR1 is MNHNS and CDR2 is SASEGT. The CDR3 protein is CASSEWRGTETQYF. The CDR3 nucleotides read TGTGCCAGCAGTGAATGGCGGGGGACAGAGACCCAGTACTTC.

CDR3 sequence reads: CASSRTSGPYEQYF. For the CDR3, the DNA is TGTGCCAGCAGCCGGACTAGCGGCCCCTACGAGCAGTACTTC. The rearrangement links TRBV11-2 to TRBJ2-7; 10 nucleotides match TRBD2. The CDR3 length is 14 residues. Per the germline V gene, CDR1 is SGHAT and CDR2 is FQNNGV. The V and J ends lost 5 bases and 2 bases, in that order; junction bases with no gene match: 3.

The V call is TRBV28, the J call TRBJ2-1; 7 bases line up with TRBD2. J lost 3 bases, V lost 5 bases, and 10 bases had no gene match. CDR3 length: 16 amino acids. The germline gives CDR1 MDHEN, CDR2 SYDVKM. The DNA for the CDR3 is TGTGCCAGCAGTCCCGGGGCGGCTAGCGGCTACAATGAGCAGTTCTTC. This gives the protein CASSPGAASGYNEQFF.

The chain has TRBV18 and TRBJ2-7, with D uncertain. Germline assignment: CDR1 KGHSH and CDR2 LQKENI. There are 13 residues in the CDR3. Trimming stripped 1 base from V and 0 bases from J, with 4 bases between. The CDR3 coding sequence is TGTGCCAGCTCACCACAGAACTCCTACGAGCAGTACTTC. As protein: CASSPQNSYEQYF.

The chain is built from TRBV27 and TRBJ2-7, with TRBD1 matching 9 bases. There are 14 residues in the CDR3. Per the germline V gene, CDR1 is MNHEY and CDR2 is SMNVEV (reference sequence). V was pared by 5 bases and J by 2 bases, with 4 bases of the junction left unmatched. In DNA, the CDR3 is TGTGCCAGCAGTGGACAGGGGACGACCTACGAGCAGTACTTC. Translating it yields CASSGQGTTYEQYF.

This chain links TRBV25-1 with TRBJ2-1; 8 bases are shared with TRBD2. Germline CDR1 and CDR2: MGHDK and SYGVNS. The CDR3 is made up of 15 amino acids. Losses at the gene ends were 5 bases for V and 4 bases for J; bases not matched to a gene: 7. Written as DNA, the CDR3 is TGTGCCAGCAGTCGGGGGGGAGGGATTTACAATGAGCAGTTCTTC. The encoded protein is CASSRGGGIYNEQFF.

This chain connects TRBV5-1 to TRBJ2-2, with 12 bases fitting TRBD2. Trimming removed 4 bases from V and 1 base from J; junction bases left unmatched: 5. Germline assignment: CDR1 SGHRS and CDR2 YFSETQ. The CDR3 consists of 17 residues. CDR3: CASSAGTSGWNTGELFF. The DNA for the CDR3 is TGCGCCAGCAGCGCCGGGACTAGCGGGTGGAACACCGGGGAGCTGTTTTTT. Variable domain in full (rest from reference TRBV5-1 and TRBJ2-2): KAGVTQTPRYLIKTRGQQVTLSCSPISGHRSVSWYQQTPGQGLQFLFEYFSETQRNKGNFPGRFSGRQFSNSRSEMNVSTLELGDSALYLCASSAGTSGWNTGELFFGEGSRLTVL.

This chain links TRBV18 with TRBJ1-1; D unclear. The V end lost 2 bases, the J end lost 5 bases, and 9 bases lay between the germline ends. Germline lookup yields CDR1 KGHSH and CDR2 LQKENI. The CDR3 spans 13 residues. The CDR3 region is CASSPITATEAFF. The DNA for the CDR3 is TGTGCCAGCTCACCAATCACAGCGACTGAAGCTTTCTTT.

The chain carries TRBV27 and TRBJ1-1; a possible D gene is TRBD1 (5 bases). Trimming left V 0 bases short and J 0 bases short, with 11 bases between. The length of the CDR3 is 16 residues. Germline values: CDR1 MNHEY, CDR2 SMNVEV (reference sequence). This CDR3 is CASSLSPPTVNTEAFF. CDR3 in DNA: TGTGCCAGCAGTTTATCGCCCCCGACAGTGAACACTGAAGCTTTCTTT.

V gene TRBV6-7 combines with J gene TRBJ2-7, with TRBD2 matching 14 bases. TRBV6-7 is an ORF for which the function is uncertain. This CDR3 is built from 20 residues. V lost 3 bases and J lost 0; bases outside the gene matches: 13. The CDR3 here is CASSYSRLAGGGLSSYEQYF. In DNA form, the CDR3 reads TGTGCCAGCAGTTATTCCCGACTAGCGGGAGGGGGCCTGAGCTCCTACGAGCAGTACTTC.

This chain joins TRBV6-5 and TRBJ1-1; D gene unclear. Germline loops: CDR1 MNHEY, CDR2 SVGAGI. This CDR3 region has 14 residues. V lost 0 bases and J lost 6, with 11 bases in between. In DNA, the CDR3 is TGTGCCAGCAGTTACTCATTTAGGGCCCCTGAAGCTTTCTTT. Its translation: CASSYSFRAPEAFF.

The chain combines TRBV27 with TRBJ2-5, with D possibly TRBD2 on 7 matching bases. The CDR3 has 16 amino acids. The V gene lost 6 bases and the J gene lost 5 bases, with 22 bases spanning the gap. Germline V gives CDR1 MNHEY, CDR2 SMNVEV (reference sequence). The CDR3 spells CASSQGGGVRGETQYF. The DNA of the CDR3 is TGTGCCAGCAGCCAAGGGGGAGGGGTCCGAGGGGAGACCCAGTACTTC.

This sequence joins TRBV11-3 and TRBJ2-2; no definite D call. Per germline, CDR1 SGHNT and CDR2 YENEEA. Trimming left V 2 bases short and J 3 bases short, with 7 bases between. The CDR3 totals 14 residues. The CDR3 loop is CASSLHRDTGELFF. The CDR3 DNA reads TGTGCCAGCAGCTTACACCGGGACACCGGGGAGCTGTTTTTT.

V and J are TRBV29-1 and TRBJ1-5; TRBD1 matches at 8 bases. This CDR3 contains 13 residues. Per germline, CDR1 SQVTM and CDR2 ANQGSEA. Losses at the gene ends were 2 bases for V and 7 bases for J; bases not matched to a gene: 4. The CDR3 sequence: CSVESSGGQPQHF. CDR3 bases: TGCAGCGTTGAAAGTTCAGGGGGCCAGCCCCAGCATTTT.